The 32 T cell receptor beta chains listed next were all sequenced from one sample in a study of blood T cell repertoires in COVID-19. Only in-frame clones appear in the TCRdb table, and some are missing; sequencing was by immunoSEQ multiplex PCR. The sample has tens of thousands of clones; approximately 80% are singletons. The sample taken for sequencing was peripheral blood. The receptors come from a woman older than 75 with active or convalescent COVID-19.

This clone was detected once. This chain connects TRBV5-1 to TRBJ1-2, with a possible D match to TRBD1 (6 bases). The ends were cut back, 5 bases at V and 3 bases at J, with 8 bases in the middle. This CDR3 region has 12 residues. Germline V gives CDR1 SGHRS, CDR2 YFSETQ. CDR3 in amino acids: CASRAGDYGYTF. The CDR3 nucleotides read TGCGCCAGCAGGGCAGGGGACTATGGCTACACCTTC. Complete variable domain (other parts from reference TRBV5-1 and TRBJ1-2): KAGVTQTPRYLIKTRGQQVTLSCSPISGHRSVSWYQQTPGQGLQFLFEYFSETQRNKGNFPGRFSGRQFSNSRSEMNVSTLELGDSALYLCASRAGDYGYTFGSGTRLTVV.

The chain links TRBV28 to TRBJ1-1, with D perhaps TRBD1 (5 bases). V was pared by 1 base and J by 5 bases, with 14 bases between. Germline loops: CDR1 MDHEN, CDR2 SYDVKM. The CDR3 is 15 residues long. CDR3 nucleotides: TGTGCCAGCAGTTTATCCCAGGGTTTTTCAACTGAAGCTTTCTTT. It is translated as CASSLSQGFSTEAFF.

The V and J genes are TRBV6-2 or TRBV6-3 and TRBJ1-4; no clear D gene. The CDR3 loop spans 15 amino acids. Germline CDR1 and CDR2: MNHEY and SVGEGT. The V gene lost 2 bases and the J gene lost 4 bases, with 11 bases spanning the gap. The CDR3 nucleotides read TGTGCCAGCAGTTACCCCACCACGGGTAATGAAAAACTGTTTTTT. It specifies CASSYPTTGNEKLFF.

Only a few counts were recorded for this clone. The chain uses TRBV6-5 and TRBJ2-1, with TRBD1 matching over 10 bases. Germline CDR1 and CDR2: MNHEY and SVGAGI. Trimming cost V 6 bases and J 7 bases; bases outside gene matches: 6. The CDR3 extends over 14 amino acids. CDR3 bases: TGTGCCAGCAGGCCTCCGGGACAGGGGAATGAGCAGTTCTTC. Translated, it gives CASRPPGQGNEQFF.

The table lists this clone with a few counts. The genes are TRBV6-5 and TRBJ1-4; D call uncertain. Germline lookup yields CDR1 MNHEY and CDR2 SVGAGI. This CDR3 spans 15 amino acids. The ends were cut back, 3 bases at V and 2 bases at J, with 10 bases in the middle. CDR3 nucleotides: TGTGCCAGCAGTTATTCAGGAACTACTAATGAAAAACTGTTTTTT. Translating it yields CASSYSGTTNEKLFF.

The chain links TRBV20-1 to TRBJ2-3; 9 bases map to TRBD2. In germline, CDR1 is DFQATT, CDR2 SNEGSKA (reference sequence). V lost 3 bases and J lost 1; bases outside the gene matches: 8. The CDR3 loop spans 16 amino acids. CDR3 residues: CSASTGTSSRTDTQYF. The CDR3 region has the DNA TGCAGTGCTAGTACCGGGACTAGCAGCCGCACAGATACGCAGTATTTT.

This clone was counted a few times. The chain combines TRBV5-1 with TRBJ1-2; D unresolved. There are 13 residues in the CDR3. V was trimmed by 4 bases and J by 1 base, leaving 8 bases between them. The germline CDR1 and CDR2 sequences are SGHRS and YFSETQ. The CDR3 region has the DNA TGCGCCAGCAGCGTCAGGAATAACTATGGCTACACCTTC. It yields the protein CASSVRNNYGYTF. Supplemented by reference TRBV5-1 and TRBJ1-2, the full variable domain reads KAGVTQTPRYLIKTRGQQVTLSCSPISGHRSVSWYQQTPGQGLQFLFEYFSETQRNKGNFPGRFSGRQFSNSRSEMNVSTLELGDSALYLCASSVRNNYGYTFGSGTRLTVV.

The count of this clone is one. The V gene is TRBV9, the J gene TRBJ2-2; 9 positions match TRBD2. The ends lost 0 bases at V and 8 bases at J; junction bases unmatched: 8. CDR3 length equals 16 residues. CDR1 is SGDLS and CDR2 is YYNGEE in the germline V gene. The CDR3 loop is CASSVVGSGSMGELFF. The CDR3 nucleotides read TGTGCCAGCAGCGTAGTCGGTAGCGGGAGTATGGGGGAGCTGTTTTTT.

In DNA form, the CDR3 reads TGTGCCACCCGACAGGGCGTTTATCAGCCCCAGCATTTT. As protein: CATRQGVYQPQHF. This chain uses TRBV6-5 with TRBJ1-5, with TRBD1 matching over 7 bases. V gave up 10 bases and J gave up 5 bases; unmatched junction bases: 8. The CDR3 covers 13 residues. CDR1 is MNHEY and CDR2 is SVGAGI in the germline V gene.

The CDR3 loop reads CASQIQTNTGELFF. CDR3 sequence (DNA): TGTGCCAGCCAGATTCAGACTAACACCGGGGAGCTGTTTTTT. The genes are TRBV11-1 and TRBJ2-2; D is uncertain. The germline CDR1 and CDR2 sequences are SGHAT and FQDESV (reference sequence). Trimming shortened V by 8 bases and J by 2 bases, and 12 bases separated the two germline ends. This CDR3 contains 14 residues.

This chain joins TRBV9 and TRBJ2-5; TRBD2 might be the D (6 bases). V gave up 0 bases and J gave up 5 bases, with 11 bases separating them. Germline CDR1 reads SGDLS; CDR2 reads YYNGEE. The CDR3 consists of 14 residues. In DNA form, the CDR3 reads TGTGCCAGCAGCGTAGGCGGGGTTTTGGAGACCCAGTACTTC. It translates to CASSVGGVLETQYF.

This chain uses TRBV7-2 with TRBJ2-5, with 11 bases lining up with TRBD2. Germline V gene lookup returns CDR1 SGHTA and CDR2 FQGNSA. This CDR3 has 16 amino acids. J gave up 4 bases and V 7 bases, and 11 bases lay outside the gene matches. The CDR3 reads CASTANSGGAGETQYF. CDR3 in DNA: TGTGCCAGCACCGCTAATAGCGGGGGGGCGGGAGAGACCCAGTACTTC.

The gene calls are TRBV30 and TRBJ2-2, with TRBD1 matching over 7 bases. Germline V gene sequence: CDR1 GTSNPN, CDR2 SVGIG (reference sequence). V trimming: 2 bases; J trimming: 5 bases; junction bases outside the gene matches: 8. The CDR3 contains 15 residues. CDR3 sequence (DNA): TGTGCCTGGAGTTACGTAGGGGGCAGGACCGGGGAGCTGTTTTTT. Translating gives CAWSYVGGRTGELFF.

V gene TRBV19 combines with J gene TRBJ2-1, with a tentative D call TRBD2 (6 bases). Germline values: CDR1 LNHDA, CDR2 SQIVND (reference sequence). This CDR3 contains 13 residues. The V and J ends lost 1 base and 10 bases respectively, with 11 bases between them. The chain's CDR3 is CASSIGGGGEQFF. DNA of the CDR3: TGTGCCAGTAGTATAGGGGGTGGGGGGGAGCAGTTCTTC.

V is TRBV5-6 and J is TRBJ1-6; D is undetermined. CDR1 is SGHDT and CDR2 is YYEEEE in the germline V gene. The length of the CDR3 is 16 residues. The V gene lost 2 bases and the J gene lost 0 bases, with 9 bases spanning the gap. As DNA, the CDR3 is TGTGCCAGCAGCTTCCTCGCGAGCTCCTATAATTCACCCCTCCACTTT. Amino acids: CASSFLASSYNSPLHF. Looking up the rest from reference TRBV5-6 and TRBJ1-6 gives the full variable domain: DAGVTQSPTHLIKTRGQQVTLRCSPKSGHDTVSWYQQALGQGPQFIFQYYEEEERQRGNFPDRFSGHQFPNYSSELNVNALLLGDSALYLCASSFLASSYNSPLHFGNGTRLTVT.

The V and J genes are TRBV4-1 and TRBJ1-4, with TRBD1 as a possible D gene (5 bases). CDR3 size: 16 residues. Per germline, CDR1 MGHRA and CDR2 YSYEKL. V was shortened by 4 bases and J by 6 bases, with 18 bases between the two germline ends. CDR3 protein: CASSRLIRQGDEKLFF. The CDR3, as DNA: TGCGCCAGCAGCCGTCTGATCCGGCAGGGTGATGAAAAACTGTTTTTT.

CDR3 residues: CASSSHTGATEAFF. The CDR3, as DNA: TGTGCCAGCAGCTCTCACACAGGGGCCACTGAAGCTTTCTTT. V and J are TRBV11-2 and TRBJ1-1, with TRBD1 identical over 7 bases. Germline loops: CDR1 SGHAT, CDR2 FQNNGV. V lost 4 bases and J lost 4; bases outside the gene matches: 6. The CDR3 has 14 residues. Using reference TRBV11-2 and TRBJ1-1 for the parts outside the CDR3, the full variable domain is EAGVAQSPRYKIIEKRQSVAFWCNPISGHATLYWYQQILGQGPKLLIQFQNNGVVDDSQLPKDRFSAERLKGVDSTLKIQPAKLEDSAVYLCASSSHTGATEAFFGQGTRLTVV.

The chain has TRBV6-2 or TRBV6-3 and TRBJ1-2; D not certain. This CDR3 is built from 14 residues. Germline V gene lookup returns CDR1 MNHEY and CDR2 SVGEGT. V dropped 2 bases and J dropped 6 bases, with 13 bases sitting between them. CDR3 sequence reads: CASSYISELNGYTF. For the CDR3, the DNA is TGTGCCAGCAGTTACATCAGCGAACTTAATGGCTACACCTTC.

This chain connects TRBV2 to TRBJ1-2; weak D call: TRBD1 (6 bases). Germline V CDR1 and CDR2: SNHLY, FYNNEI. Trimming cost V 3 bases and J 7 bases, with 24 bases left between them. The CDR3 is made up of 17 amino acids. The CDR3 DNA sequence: TGTGCCAGCAGTGATGCAGGGGTCTCTACTCCTCTTGTTGGCTACACCTTC. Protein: CASSDAGVSTPLVGYTF. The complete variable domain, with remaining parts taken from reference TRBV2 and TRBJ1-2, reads EPEVTQTPSHQVTQMGQEVILRCVPISNHLYFYWYRQILGQKVEFLVSFYNNEISEKSEIFDDQFSVERPDGSNFTLKIRSTKLEDSAMYFCASSDAGVSTPLVGYTFGSGTRLTVV.

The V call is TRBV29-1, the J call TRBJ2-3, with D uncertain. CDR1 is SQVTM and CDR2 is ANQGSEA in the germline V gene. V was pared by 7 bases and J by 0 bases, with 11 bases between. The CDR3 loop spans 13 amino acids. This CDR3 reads CSGRGGSTDTQYF. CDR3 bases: TGCAGCGGTCGTGGCGGTAGCACAGATACGCAGTATTTT.

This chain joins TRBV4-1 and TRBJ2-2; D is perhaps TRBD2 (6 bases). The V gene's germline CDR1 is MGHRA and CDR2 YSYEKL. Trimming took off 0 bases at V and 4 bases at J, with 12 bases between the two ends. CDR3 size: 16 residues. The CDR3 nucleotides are TGCGCCAGCAGCCAAGATTATAGCGGTCCCACCGGGGAGCTGTTTTTT. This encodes CASSQDYSGPTGELFF.

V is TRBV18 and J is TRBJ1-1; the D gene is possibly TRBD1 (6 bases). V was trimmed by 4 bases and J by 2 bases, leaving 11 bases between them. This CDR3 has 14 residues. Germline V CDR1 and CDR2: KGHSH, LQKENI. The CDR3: CASSQSGANTEAFF. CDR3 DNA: TGTGCCAGCTCACAGTCAGGGGCTAACACTGAAGCTTTCTTT. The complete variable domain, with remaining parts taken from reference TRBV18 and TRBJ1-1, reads NAGVMQNPRHLVRRRGQEARLRCSPMKGHSHVYWYRQLPEEGLKFMVYLQKENIIDESGMPKERFSAEFPKEGPSILRIQQVVRGDSAAYFCASSQSGANTEAFFGQGTRLTVV.

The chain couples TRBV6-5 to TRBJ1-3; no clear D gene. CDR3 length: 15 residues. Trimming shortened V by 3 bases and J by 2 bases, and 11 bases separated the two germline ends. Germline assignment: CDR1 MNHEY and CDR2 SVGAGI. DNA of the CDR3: TGTGCCAGCAGTTATTCTGGGCTCCCTGGAAACACCATATATTTT. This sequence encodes CASSYSGLPGNTIYF.

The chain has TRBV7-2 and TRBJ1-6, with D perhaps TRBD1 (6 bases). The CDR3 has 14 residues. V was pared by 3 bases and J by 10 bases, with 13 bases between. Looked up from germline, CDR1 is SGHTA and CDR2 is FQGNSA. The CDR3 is CASSFTGYGSPLHF. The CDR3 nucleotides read TGTGCCAGCAGCTTTACAGGGTATGGGTCACCCCTCCACTTT.

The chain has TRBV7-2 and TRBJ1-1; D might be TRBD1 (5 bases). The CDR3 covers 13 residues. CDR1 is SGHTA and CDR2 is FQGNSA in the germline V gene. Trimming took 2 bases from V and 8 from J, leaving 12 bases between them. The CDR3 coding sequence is TGTGCCAGCAGCTTACGGGGGTCCGACGAAGCTTTCTTT. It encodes CASSLRGSDEAFF.

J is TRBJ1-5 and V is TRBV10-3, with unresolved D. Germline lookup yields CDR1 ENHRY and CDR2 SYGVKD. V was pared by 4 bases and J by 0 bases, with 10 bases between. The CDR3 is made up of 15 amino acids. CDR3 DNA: TGTGCCATCAGTGCGGGGAGATATAGCAATCAGCCCCAGCATTTT. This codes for CAISAGRYSNQPQHF.

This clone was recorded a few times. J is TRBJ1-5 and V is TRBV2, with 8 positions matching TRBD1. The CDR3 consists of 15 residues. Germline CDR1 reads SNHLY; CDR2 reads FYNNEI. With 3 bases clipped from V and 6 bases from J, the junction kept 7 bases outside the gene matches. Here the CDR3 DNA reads TGTGCCAGCAGTGAGGGGACAGGAGGCGGTCAGCCCCAGCATTTT. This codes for CASSEGTGGGQPQHF. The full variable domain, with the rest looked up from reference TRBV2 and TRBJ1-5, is EPEVTQTPSHQVTQMGQEVILRCVPISNHLYFYWYRQILGQKVEFLVSFYNNEISEKSEIFDDQFSVERPDGSNFTLKIRSTKLEDSAMYFCASSEGTGGGQPQHFGDGTRLSIL.

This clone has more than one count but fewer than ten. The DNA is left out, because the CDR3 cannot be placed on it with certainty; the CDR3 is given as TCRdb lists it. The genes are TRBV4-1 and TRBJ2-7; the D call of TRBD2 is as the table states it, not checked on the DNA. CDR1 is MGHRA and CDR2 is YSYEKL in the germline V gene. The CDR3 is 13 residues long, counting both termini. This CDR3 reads CASSQVASGNRHF.

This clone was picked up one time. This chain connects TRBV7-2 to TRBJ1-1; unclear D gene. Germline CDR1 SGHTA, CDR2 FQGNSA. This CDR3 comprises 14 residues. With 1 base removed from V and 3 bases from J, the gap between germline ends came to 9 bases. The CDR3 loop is CASSLDPGDTEAFF. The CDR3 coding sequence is TGTGCCAGCAGCTTAGACCCCGGAGACACTGAAGCTTTCTTT.

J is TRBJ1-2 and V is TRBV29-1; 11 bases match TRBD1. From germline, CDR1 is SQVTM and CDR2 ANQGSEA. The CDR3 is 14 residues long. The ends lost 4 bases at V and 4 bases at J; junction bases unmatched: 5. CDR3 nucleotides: TGCAGCGTTGCCGGACAGGGGGCAAGCTATGGCTACACCTTC. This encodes CSVAGQGASYGYTF.

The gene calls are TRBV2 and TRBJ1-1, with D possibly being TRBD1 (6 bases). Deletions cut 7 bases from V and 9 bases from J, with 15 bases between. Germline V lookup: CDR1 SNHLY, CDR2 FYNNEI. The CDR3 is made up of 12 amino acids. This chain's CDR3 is CASKGTRIQAFF. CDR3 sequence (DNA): TGTGCCAGCAAGGGGACAAGAATCCAAGCTTTCTTT.

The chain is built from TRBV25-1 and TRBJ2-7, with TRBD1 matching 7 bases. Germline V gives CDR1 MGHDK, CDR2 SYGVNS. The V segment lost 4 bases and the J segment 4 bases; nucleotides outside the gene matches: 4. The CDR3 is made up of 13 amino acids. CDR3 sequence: CASSGGGGYEQYF. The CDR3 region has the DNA TGTGCCAGCAGTGGAGGGGGCGGTTACGAGCAGTACTTC.